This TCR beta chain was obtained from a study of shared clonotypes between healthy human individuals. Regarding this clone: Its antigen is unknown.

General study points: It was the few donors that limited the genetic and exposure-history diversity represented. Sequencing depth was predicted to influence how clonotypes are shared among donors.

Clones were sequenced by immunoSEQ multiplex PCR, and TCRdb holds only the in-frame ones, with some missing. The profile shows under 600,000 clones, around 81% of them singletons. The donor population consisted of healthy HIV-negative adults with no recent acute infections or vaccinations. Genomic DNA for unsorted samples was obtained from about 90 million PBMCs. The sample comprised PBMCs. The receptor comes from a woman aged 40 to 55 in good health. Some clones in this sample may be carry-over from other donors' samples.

CDR3 nucleotides: TGCAGCGTTGAAGATGCGGGGGGGTGGGCGGTCCAGGACTATGGCTACACCTTC. Protein product: CSVEDAGGWAVQDYGYTF. This chain joins TRBV29-1 and TRBJ1-2; possible D gene TRBD1, 5 bases. V dropped 0 bases and J dropped 3 bases, with 23 bases sitting between them. The CDR3 extends over 18 amino acids. Per germline, CDR1 SQVTM and CDR2 ANQGSEA. The entire variable domain, with the rest obtained from reference TRBV29-1 and TRBJ1-2, is as follows: SAVISQKPSRDICQRGTSLTIQCQVDSQVTMMFWYRQQPGQSLTLIATANQGSEATYESGFVIDKFPISRPNLTFSTLTVSNMSPEDSSIYLCSVEDAGGWAVQDYGYTFGSGTRLTVV.